This TCR beta chain was obtained from a study of blood T cells in healthy people across ages. Findings and limits, study-wide: It was the long-lived donors that had more naive CD4+ cells and higher diversity than aged donors.

A note on this clonotype: Antigen specificity is unknown.

CDR3 length: 12 residues. CDR1 is SEHNR, CDR2 FQNEAQ, per germline (reference sequence). Through a sample-barcoded 5' primer and a J-beta primer mix, a second PCR was run for roughly 7 to 11 cycles. TCRdb re-called the 5' RACE reads with MiXCR, one entry per CDR3 protein. The data contain 500,000 to 550,000 distinct CDR3 sequences, 24% of them singletons. The data were also submitted as part of a second study, on T cells of mothers and their children. That report adds: Study donors consisted of a few healthy Caucasian mothers and their six children. The second PCR used the M1S primer, and this primer added sample barcodes and 2-4 random nucleotides. Evidence of persistent microchimeric T cell clones was absent.

The V and J genes are TRBV7-9 and TRBJ2-5, with D unclear. The J call may be mistaken, given a closer DNA end match to TRBJ2-7. This receptor was obtained from a boy younger than 18 in good health. Sequencing was carried out using blood. In DNA, the CDR3 is TGTGCCAGCACGGCAGAGGCCTACGAGCAGTACTTC. Translation gives CASTAEAYEQYF.